This T cell receptor beta chain originates from a study of T cell changes during pregnancy in multiple sclerosis. J gave up 5 bases and V 8 bases, and 9 bases lay outside the gene matches. The germline V gene encodes CDR1 SGHRS and CDR2 YFSETQ. This CDR3 has 14 amino acids. Clones were read by immunoSEQ multiplex PCR, and TCRdb kept only the in-frame ones, dropping some. The data hold about 120,000 clones, with about 94% observed a single time. The sample consisted of peripheral blood, taken before pregnancy. The receptor's source is a female donor with multiple sclerosis, enrolled in a pregnancy study. V and J are TRBV5-1 and TRBJ2-3; 9 positions agree with TRBD2. CDR3 in DNA: TGCGCCAGTACGCGGGGGGGTCCGAGAGATACGCAGTATTTT. Translation gives CASTRGGPRDTQYF.